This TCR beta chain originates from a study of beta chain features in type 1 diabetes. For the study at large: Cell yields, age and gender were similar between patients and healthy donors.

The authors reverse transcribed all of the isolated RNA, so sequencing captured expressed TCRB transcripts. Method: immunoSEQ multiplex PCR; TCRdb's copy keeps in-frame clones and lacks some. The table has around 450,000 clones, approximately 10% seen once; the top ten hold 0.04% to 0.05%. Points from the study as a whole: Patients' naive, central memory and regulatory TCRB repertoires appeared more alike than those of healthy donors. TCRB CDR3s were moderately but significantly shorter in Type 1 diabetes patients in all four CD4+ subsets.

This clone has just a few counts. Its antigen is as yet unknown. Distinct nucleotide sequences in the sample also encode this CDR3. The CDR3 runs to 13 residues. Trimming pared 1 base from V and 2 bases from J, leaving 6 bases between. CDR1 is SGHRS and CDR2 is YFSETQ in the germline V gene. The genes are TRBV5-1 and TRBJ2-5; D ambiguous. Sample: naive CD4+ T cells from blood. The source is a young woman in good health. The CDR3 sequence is CASSLLVQETQYF. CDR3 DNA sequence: TGCGCCAGCAGCTTGCTAGTACAAGAGACCCAGTACTTC. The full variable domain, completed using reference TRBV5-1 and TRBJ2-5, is KAGVTQTPRYLIKTRGQQVTLSCSPISGHRSVSWYQQTPGQGLQFLFEYFSETQRNKGNFPGRFSGRQFSNSRSEMNVSTLELGDSALYLCASSLLVQETQYFGPGTRLLVL.